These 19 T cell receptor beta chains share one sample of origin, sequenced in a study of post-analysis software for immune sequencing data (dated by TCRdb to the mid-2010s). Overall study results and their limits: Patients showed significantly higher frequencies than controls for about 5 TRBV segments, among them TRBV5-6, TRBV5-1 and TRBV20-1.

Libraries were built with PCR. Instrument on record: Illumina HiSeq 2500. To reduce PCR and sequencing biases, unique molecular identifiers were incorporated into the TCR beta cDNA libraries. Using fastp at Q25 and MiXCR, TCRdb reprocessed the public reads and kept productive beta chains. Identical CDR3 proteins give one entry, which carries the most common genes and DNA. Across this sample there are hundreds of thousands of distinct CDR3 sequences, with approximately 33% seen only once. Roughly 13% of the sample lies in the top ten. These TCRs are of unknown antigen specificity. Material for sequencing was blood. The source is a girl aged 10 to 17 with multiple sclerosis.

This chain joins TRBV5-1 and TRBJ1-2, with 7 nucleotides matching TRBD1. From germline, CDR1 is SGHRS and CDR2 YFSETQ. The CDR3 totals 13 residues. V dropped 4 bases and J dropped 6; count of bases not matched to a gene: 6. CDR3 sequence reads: CASSLQGQDGYTF. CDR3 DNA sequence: TGCGCCAGCAGCCTACAGGGGCAGGATGGCTACACCTTC.

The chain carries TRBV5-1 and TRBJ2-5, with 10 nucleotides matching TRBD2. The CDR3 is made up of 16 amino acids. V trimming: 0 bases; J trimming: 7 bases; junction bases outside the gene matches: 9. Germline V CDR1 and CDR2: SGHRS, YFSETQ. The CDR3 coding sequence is TGCGCCAGCAGCTTGGGAGAAATAGCGGGGGGAGGGACCCAGTACTTC. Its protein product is CASSLGEIAGGGTQYF.

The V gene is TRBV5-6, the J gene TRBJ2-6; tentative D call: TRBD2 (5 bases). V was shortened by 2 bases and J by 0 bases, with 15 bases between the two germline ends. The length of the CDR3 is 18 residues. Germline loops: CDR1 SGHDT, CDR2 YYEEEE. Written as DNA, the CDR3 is TGTGCCAGCAGCTTTCGAGGGTCCGCCCTCTCTGGGGCCAACGTCCTGACTTTC. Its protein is CASSFRGSALSGANVLTF.

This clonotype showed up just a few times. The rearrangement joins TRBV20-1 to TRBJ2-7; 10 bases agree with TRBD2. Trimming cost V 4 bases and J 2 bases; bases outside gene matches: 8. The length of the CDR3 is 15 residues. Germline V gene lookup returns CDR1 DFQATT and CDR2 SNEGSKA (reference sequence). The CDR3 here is CSAIPGLAGAYEQYF. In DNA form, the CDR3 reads TGCAGTGCTATCCCGGGCCTAGCGGGGGCCTACGAGCAGTACTTC.

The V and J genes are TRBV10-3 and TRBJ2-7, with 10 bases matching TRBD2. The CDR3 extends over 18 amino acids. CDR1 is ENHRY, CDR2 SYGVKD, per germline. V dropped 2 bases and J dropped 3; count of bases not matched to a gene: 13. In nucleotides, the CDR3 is TGTGCCATCAGTGAGAACACCCAACCTACTAGCGGGGTCTACGAGCAGTACTTC. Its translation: CAISENTQPTSGVYEQYF.

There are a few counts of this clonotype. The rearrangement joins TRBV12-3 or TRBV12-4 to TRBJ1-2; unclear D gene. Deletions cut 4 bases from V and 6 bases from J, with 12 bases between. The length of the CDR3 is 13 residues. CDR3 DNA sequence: TGTGCCAGCAGTTACGGGGAAAAGGATGGCTACACCTTC. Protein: CASSYGEKDGYTF.

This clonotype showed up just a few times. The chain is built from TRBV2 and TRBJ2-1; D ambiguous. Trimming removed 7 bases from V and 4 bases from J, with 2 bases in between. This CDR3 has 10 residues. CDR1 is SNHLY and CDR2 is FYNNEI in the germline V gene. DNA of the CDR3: TGTGCCAGCACTTACAATGAGCAGTTCTTC. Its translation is CASTYNEQFF.

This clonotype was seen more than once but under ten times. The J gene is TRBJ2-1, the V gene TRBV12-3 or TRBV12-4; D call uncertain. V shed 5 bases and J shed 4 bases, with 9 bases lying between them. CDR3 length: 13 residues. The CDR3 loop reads CASSPVHYNEQFF. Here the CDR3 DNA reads TGTGCCAGCAGTCCCGTCCATTACAATGAGCAGTTCTTC.

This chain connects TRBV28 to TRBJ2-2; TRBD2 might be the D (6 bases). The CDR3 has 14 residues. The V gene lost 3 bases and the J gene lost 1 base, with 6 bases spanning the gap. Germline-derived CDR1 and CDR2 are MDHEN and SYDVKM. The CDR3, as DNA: TGTGCCAGCAGTTTCGGGGGGAACACCGGGGAGCTGTTTTTT. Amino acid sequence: CASSFGGNTGELFF.

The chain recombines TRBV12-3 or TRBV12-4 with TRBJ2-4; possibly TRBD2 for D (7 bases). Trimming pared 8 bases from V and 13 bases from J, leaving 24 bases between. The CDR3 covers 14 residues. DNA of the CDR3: TGTGCCAGCGGTCGGTCCAGGGGCGGGGGAGAGCAGTACTTC. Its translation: CASGRSRGGGEQYF.

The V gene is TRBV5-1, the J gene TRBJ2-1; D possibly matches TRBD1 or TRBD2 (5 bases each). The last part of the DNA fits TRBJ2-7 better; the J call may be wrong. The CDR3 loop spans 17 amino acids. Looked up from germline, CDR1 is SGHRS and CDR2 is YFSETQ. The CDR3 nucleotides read TGCGCCAGCAGCTTGGAGTATTTGAGGGGCTCCTACAATGAGCAGTACTTC. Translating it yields CASSLEYLRGSYNEQYF.

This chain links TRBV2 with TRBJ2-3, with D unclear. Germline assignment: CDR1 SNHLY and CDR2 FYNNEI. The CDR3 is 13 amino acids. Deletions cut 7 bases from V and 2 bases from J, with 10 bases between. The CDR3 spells CASNKVPTDTQYF. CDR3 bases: TGTGCCAGCAATAAAGTTCCCACAGATACGCAGTATTTT.

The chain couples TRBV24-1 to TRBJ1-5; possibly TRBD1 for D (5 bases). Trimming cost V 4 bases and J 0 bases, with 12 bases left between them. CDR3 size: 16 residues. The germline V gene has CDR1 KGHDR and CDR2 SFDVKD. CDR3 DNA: TGTGCCACCAGTGACGCCCAGGGATATAGCAATCAGCCCCAGCATTTT. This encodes CATSDAQGYSNQPQHF.

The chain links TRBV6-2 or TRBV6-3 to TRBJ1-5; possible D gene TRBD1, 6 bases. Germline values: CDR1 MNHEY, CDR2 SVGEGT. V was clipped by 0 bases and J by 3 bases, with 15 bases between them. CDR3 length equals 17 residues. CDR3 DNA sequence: TGTGCCAGCAGTTACTCAGGAACAGGGACTTCCAATCAGCCCCAGCATTTT. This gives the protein CASSYSGTGTSNQPQHF.

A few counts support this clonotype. CDR3 in amino acids: CASSFFAGGADTQYF. The CDR3 DNA follows: TGTGCCAGCAGTTTCTTTGCGGGGGGGGCAGATACGCAGTATTTT. This rearrangement joins TRBV12-3 or TRBV12-4 to TRBJ2-3; 9 bases fit TRBD2. The length of the CDR3 is 15 residues. The trim removed 3 bases at V and 4 bases at J, leaving 5 bases unmatched.

Here the CDR3 reads CSAAPGQGGYEQYF. The CDR3 nucleotides read TGCAGTGCTGCCCCGGGACAGGGCGGCTACGAGCAGTACTTC. This chain connects TRBV20-1 to TRBJ2-7; the match to TRBD1 covers 9 bases. This CDR3 has 14 amino acids. Germline CDR1 is DFQATT and CDR2 is SNEGSKA (reference sequence). V dropped 5 bases and J dropped 3; count of bases not matched to a gene: 8.

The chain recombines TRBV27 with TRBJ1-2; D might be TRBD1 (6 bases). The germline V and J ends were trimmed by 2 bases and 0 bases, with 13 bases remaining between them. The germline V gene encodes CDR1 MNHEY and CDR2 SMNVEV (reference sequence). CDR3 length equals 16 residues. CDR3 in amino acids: CASSLTPGEANYGYTF. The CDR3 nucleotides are TGTGCCAGCAGTTTAACGCCAGGGGAAGCTAACTATGGCTACACCTTC.

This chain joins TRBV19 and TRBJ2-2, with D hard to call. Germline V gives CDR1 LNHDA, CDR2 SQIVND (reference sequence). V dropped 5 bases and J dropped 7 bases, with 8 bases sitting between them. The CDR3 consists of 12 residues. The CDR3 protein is CASSYSGGELFF. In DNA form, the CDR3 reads TGTGCCAGTAGTTACTCTGGCGGGGAGCTGTTTTTT.

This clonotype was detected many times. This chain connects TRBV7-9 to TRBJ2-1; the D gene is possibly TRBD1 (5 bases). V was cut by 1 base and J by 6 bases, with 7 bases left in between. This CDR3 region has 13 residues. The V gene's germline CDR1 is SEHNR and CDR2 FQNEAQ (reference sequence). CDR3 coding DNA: TGTGCCAGCAGCTTAGGACAGTCCAATGAGCAGTTCTTC. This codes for CASSLGQSNEQFF.